Following are 26 T cell receptor beta chains from one sample sequenced in a study of blood T cell repertoires in COVID-19. TCRdb keeps only in-frame clones here, not all; method: immunoSEQ multiplex PCR. The sample shows approximately 140,000 clones, 65% to 90% of them seen only once. Source material: peripheral blood. All receptors come from a man between 65 and 79 years old with acute or convalescent COVID-19.

This CDR3 is CASSLSYNSPLHF. The CDR3 region has the DNA TGCGCCAGCAGCCTCTCCTATAATTCACCCCTCCACTTT. V usage is TRBV5-1 and J usage is TRBJ1-6; D is undetermined. Germline V lookup: CDR1 SGHRS, CDR2 YFSETQ. V lost 4 bases and J lost 0, with 2 bases in between. The CDR3 sequence is 13 residues long.

This clone was counted a single time. V is TRBV5-4 and J is TRBJ1-1; weak D call: TRBD1 (6 bases). Trimming left V 0 bases short and J 5 bases short, with 11 bases between. The V gene's germline CDR1 is SGHNT and CDR2 YYREEE (reference sequence). CDR3 length equals 14 residues. The CDR3 DNA reads TGTGCCAGCAGCTTGGGACAGGTTCCTACTGAAGCTTTCTTT. This codes for CASSLGQVPTEAFF.

The CDR3 sequence: CASSLAGRRGNEKLFF. For the CDR3, the DNA is TGCGCCAGCAGCTTGGCAGGGCGGAGGGGAAATGAAAAACTGTTTTTT. The chain uses TRBV5-1 and TRBJ1-4; maybe TRBD1 (5 bases). Trimming shortened V by 0 bases and J by 5 bases, and 14 bases separated the two germline ends. Germline V gene lookup returns CDR1 SGHRS and CDR2 YFSETQ. This CDR3 has 16 amino acids.

The V gene is TRBV19, the J gene TRBJ1-2, with D tentatively TRBD1 (6 bases). V was cut by 5 bases and J by 1 base, with 20 bases left in between. This CDR3 is 17 amino acids long. In germline, CDR1 is LNHDA, CDR2 SQIVND (reference sequence). CDR3 sequence: CASSLDSSALLNYGYTF. In DNA, the CDR3 is TGTGCCAGTAGTTTGGACAGTTCTGCCTTGCTTAACTATGGCTACACCTTC.

The chain links TRBV30 to TRBJ2-7; no definite D call. The CDR3 extends over 11 amino acids. CDR1 and CDR2 (germline): GTSNPN, SVGIG (reference sequence). Trimming left V 1 base short and J 6 bases short, with 7 bases between. CDR3 nucleotides: TGTGCCTGGAGTGATTGGAGCGAGCAGTACTTC. Protein: CAWSDWSEQYF.

This clone was picked up one time. V is TRBV7-2 and J is TRBJ2-2; D unclear. The germline gives CDR1 SGHTA, CDR2 FQGNSA. This CDR3 has 15 amino acids. Trimming cost V 1 base and J 1 base, with 7 bases left between them. The CDR3 DNA reads as TGTGCCAGCAGCTTAGGAGGTCAGAACACCGGGGAGCTGTTTTTT. Translation gives CASSLGGQNTGELFF.

The chain joins TRBV27 to TRBJ2-2, with 9 bases that match TRBD1. The trim removed 3 bases at V and 9 bases at J, leaving 14 bases unmatched. This CDR3 is 17 amino acids long. Germline-derived CDR1 and CDR2 are MNHEY and SMNVEV (reference sequence). CDR3 bases: TGTGCCAGCAGTTTTTCGGCGGAACCGGGACAGGGCCGGGAGCTGTTTTTT. Residues: CASSFSAEPGQGRELFF.

V is TRBV6-5 and J is TRBJ1-5, with a tentative D call TRBD1 (5 bases). Trimming took off 10 bases at V and 6 bases at J, with 16 bases between the two ends. This CDR3 spans 13 amino acids. Per germline, CDR1 MNHEY and CDR2 SVGAGI. The DNA for the CDR3 is TGTGCCACCCAGACAGTAGCATTTCAGCCCCAGCATTTT. This encodes CATQTVAFQPQHF.

V is TRBV6-5 and J is TRBJ1-1; D is unresolved. The germline V and J ends were trimmed by 6 bases and 4 bases, with 12 bases remaining between them. Germline CDR1 and CDR2: MNHEY and SVGAGI. This CDR3 contains 13 residues. The CDR3 spells CASSPFPGTEAFF. CDR3 nucleotides: TGTGCCAGCAGCCCCTTTCCGGGCACTGAAGCTTTCTTT.

CDR3 bases: TGTGCCAGCAGTTTTGAGGATACGCAGTATTTT. The encoded protein is CASSFEDTQYF. The chain uses TRBV27 and TRBJ2-3, with D unresolved. The CDR3 has 11 residues. V gave up 3 bases and J gave up 6 bases, with 4 bases separating them. Germline CDR1 MNHEY, CDR2 SMNVEV (reference sequence).

This clone occurred a few times. The V call is TRBV24-1, the J call TRBJ2-2; TRBD1 matches 10 bases. Germline assignment: CDR1 KGHDR and CDR2 SFDVKD. J was trimmed by 5 bases and V by 4 bases; bases with no gene match: 6. This CDR3 is 16 amino acids long. The CDR3 bases are TGTGCCACCAGTGACCTGGGACAGGGGAAGACCGGGGAGCTGTTTTTT. Its protein is CATSDLGQGKTGELFF.

This rearrangement joins TRBV5-1 to TRBJ2-3; D is perhaps TRBD1 (5 bases). The CDR3 totals 16 residues. The germline gives CDR1 SGHRS, CDR2 YFSETQ. Trimming stripped 0 bases from V and 0 bases from J, with 11 bases between. DNA for the CDR3: TGCGCCAGCAGCTTGGAAGGACACCTTAGCACAGATACGCAGTATTTT. It translates to CASSLEGHLSTDTQYF.

This clone was seen a handful of times. The rearrangement uses TRBV28 and TRBJ1-5; perhaps TRBD1 as D (6 bases). The CDR3 runs to 15 residues. The germline V and J ends were trimmed by 5 bases and 6 bases, with 17 bases remaining between them. Germline V gene data show CDR1 as MDHEN and CDR2 as SYDVKM. The CDR3 DNA follows: TGTGCCAGCAGTACCATATGGGAACAGGGTCAGCCCCAGCATTTT. It yields the protein CASSTIWEQGQPQHF.

This chain joins TRBV6-6 and TRBJ1-5, with 9 bases that match TRBD1. Germline-derived CDR1 and CDR2 are MNHNY and SVGAGI (reference sequence). This CDR3 has 15 residues. V gave up 0 bases and J gave up 4 bases; unmatched junction bases: 1. CDR3 in DNA: TGTGCCAGCAGTTACTCGGGACAGGGAAATCAGCCCCAGCATTTT. The encoded protein is CASSYSGQGNQPQHF.

This rearrangement joins TRBV6-5 to TRBJ2-3; tentatively, D is TRBD1 (5 bases). Trimming took 4 bases from V and 4 from J, leaving 18 bases between them. CDR1 and CDR2 from the germline V gene are MNHEY and SVGAGI. This CDR3 comprises 16 residues. CDR3 in amino acids: CASSSERQRSADTQYF. CDR3 coding DNA: TGTGCCAGCAGTTCCGAACGACAGAGGAGTGCAGATACGCAGTATTTT.

This clone was observed once. V and J are TRBV27 and TRBJ2-3; TRBD2 matches at 7 bases. The J segment lost 0 bases and the V segment lost 1 base, leaving 10 bases of the junction unmatched. In germline, CDR1 is MNHEY, CDR2 SMNVEV (reference sequence). CDR3 size: 18 residues. DNA of the CDR3: TGTGCCAGCAGTTTATTCTCCCGACTAGCAGCTAGCACAGATACGCAGTATTTT. The encoded protein is CASSLFSRLAASTDTQYF.

In its sample, this clone was seen once. The chain uses TRBV5-8 and TRBJ1-6, with D possibly matching TRBD1 (6 bases). Trimming cost V 9 bases and J 9 bases, with 22 bases left between them. Germline values: CDR1 SGHTS, CDR2 YDEGEE. The length of the CDR3 is 15 residues. The CDR3 region is CATPIQGRRISPLHF. The CDR3 DNA is TGTGCCACCCCTATACAGGGACGGAGGATTTCACCCCTCCACTTT.

The V gene is TRBV5-4, the J gene TRBJ2-6; D gene ambiguous. Trimming removed 0 bases from V and 4 bases from J, with 17 bases in between. CDR1 and CDR2 (germline): SGHNT, YYREEE (reference sequence). This CDR3 spans 18 amino acids. The CDR3 DNA follows: TGTGCCAGCAGCTTGGAATTACGGCCGGTGGAGGGGGCCAACGTCCTGACTTTC. This codes for CASSLELRPVEGANVLTF. Together with reference TRBV5-4 and TRBJ2-6, the CDR3 gives the full variable domain: ETGVTQSPTHLIKTRGQQVTLRCSSQSGHNTVSWYQQALGQGPQFIFQYYREEENGRGNFPPRFSGLQFPNYSSELNVNALELDDSALYLCASSLELRPVEGANVLTFGAGSRLTVL.

This clone was detected once. The V gene is TRBV9, the J gene TRBJ1-4; 7 bases map to TRBD1. Trimming took 4 bases from V and 8 from J; bases not matched to a gene: 11. The CDR3 covers 15 residues. Germline CDR1 reads SGDLS; CDR2 reads YYNGEE. As DNA, the CDR3 is TGTGCCAGCAGCCCGGGACAGACTATGAGGGAAAAACTGTTTTTT. It is translated as CASSPGQTMREKLFF.

The chain uses TRBV6-5 and TRBJ2-1; D possibly corresponds to TRBD2 (6 bases). This CDR3 has 14 residues. Per germline, CDR1 MNHEY and CDR2 SVGAGI. V was cut by 5 bases and J by 8 bases, with 16 bases left in between. CDR3 protein: CASSPISGEDEQFF. The CDR3, as DNA: TGTGCCAGCAGTCCTATCTCGGGAGAAGATGAGCAGTTCTTC.

The rearrangement uses TRBV7-2 and TRBJ1-2; D unresolved. CDR1 is SGHTA, CDR2 FQGNSA, per germline. The ends were cut back, 7 bases at V and 6 bases at J, with 18 bases in the middle. The CDR3 loop spans 14 amino acids. CDR3: CASISGPGNDGYTF. In DNA, the CDR3 is TGTGCCAGCATTTCCGGGCCGGGAAACGATGGCTACACCTTC.

The CDR3 spells CASSFHGQGARGYTF. The CDR3 region has the DNA TGTGCCAGCAGTTTTCACGGACAGGGGGCAAGAGGCTACACCTTC. The chain joins TRBV28 to TRBJ1-2, with 11 bases lining up with TRBD1. CDR3 length: 15 amino acids. Germline trimming cut 3 bases from V and 8 bases from J; bases unmatched to any gene: 8. Germline V gives CDR1 MDHEN, CDR2 SYDVKM.

The chain recombines TRBV7-2 with TRBJ1-2; 9 bases agree with TRBD1. CDR1 SGHTA and CDR2 FQGNSA come from the germline V gene. The CDR3 loop spans 17 amino acids. The trim removed 1 base at V and 8 bases at J, leaving 14 bases unmatched. This CDR3 is CASSLGTPLQGAVGYTF. Here the CDR3 DNA reads TGTGCCAGCAGCTTAGGCACCCCGCTACAGGGGGCCGTAGGCTACACCTTC.

This chain links TRBV19 with TRBJ2-3; 8 positions match TRBD1. The CDR3 has 13 residues. Germline lookup yields CDR1 LNHDA and CDR2 SQIVND (reference sequence). Trimming removed 6 bases from V and 6 bases from J; junction bases left unmatched: 5. For the CDR3, the DNA is TGTGCCAGTAGCCAGGGGGCGCGGGATACGCAGTATTTT. Its translation: CASSQGARDTQYF.

V usage is TRBV24-1 and J usage is TRBJ2-2, with unresolved D. V lost 0 bases to trimming and J lost 6 bases, with 10 bases between them. The CDR3 is 15 residues long. Germline-derived CDR1 and CDR2 are KGHDR and SFDVKD. The DNA of the CDR3 is TGTGCCACCAGTGATTTGGGGCAGATTCCCGGGGAGCTGTTTTTT. Protein: CATSDLGQIPGELFF.

DNA for the CDR3: TGCGCCAGCAGCTTCCAAGAGGGTAGGACTGAAGCTTTCTTT. It yields the protein CASSFQEGRTEAFF. The rearrangement joins TRBV5-1 to TRBJ1-1, with D unclear. The CDR3 totals 14 residues. Trimming shortened V by 2 bases and J by 5 bases, and 13 bases separated the two germline ends. Germline CDR1 SGHRS, CDR2 YFSETQ.